A selection of T cell receptor beta chains follows, all from one sample in a study of blood T cell repertoires in COVID-19. The method was immunoSEQ multiplex PCR; TCRdb's version includes in-frame clones alone and lacks a portion of them. The sample consists of about 260,000 clones, about nine tenths of them appearing once. The sequencing sample was made of peripheral blood. Receptors originate from a man in his fifties or sixties who had recovered from COVID-19. The CDR3 runs from the conserved cysteine through the conserved F or W. D genes are given only for firm matches. Some rows have no size entry. The others give once, few or many, or a class for an expanded clone.

j_call: TRBJ1-6; v_call: TRBV15; clone_size: NA; d_call: NA; cdr3_length: 15; cdr3_aa: CATSPEVGGRSPLHF; cdr3_nt: TGTGCCACCAGCCCAGAGGTGGGGGGTAGATCACCCCTCCACTTT
j_call: TRBJ2-1; v_call: TRBV18; clone_size: NA; d_call: TRBD1; cdr3_length: 16; cdr3_aa: CASSPEAQGFYNEQFF; cdr3_nt: TGTGCCAGCTCACCAGAAGCACAGGGGTTTTACAATGAGCAGTTCTTC
j_call: TRBJ2-5; v_call: TRBV12-3/TRBV12-4; clone_size: NA; d_call: NA; cdr3_length: 13; cdr3_aa: CASSFGLQETQYF; cdr3_nt: TGTGCCAGCAGTTTCGGTCTTCAAGAGACCCAGTACTTC
j_call: TRBJ2-7; v_call: TRBV6-6; clone_size: NA; d_call: NA; cdr3_length: 12; cdr3_aa: CASSQRDNEQYF; cdr3_nt: TGTGCCAGCAGTCAAAGGGACAACGAGCAGTACTTC
j_call: TRBJ1-3; v_call: TRBV7-2; clone_size: NA; d_call: TRBD1; cdr3_length: 15; cdr3_aa: CASTTTGTVGNTIYF; cdr3_nt: TGTGCCAGCACTACAACCGGGACAGTTGGAAACACCATATATTTT
j_call: TRBJ2-5; v_call: TRBV9; clone_size: NA; d_call: NA; cdr3_length: 15; cdr3_aa: CASNSGGRLQETQYF; cdr3_nt: TGTGCCAGCAATTCAGGGGGGCGACTTCAAGAGACCCAGTACTTC
j_call: TRBJ1-6; v_call: TRBV9; clone_size: few; d_call: TRBD1; cdr3_length: 12; cdr3_aa: CASSVRQGDLHF; cdr3_nt: TGTGCCAGCAGCGTAAGACAGGGGGACCTCCACTTT
j_call: TRBJ1-1; v_call: TRBV3-1/TRBV3-2; clone_size: NA; d_call: NA; cdr3_length: 11; cdr3_aa: CASSQGAEAFF; cdr3_nt: TGTGCCAGCAGCCAAGGCGCGGAAGCTTTCTTT
j_call: TRBJ2-5; v_call: TRBV5-8; clone_size: NA; d_call: NA; cdr3_length: 15; cdr3_aa: CASSLGQGRRETQYF; cdr3_nt: TGTGCCAGCAGCCTCGGGCAGGGCCGAAGGGAGACCCAGTACTTC
j_call: TRBJ2-3; v_call: TRBV5-1; clone_size: NA; d_call: TRBD2; cdr3_length: 15; cdr3_aa: CASSLRGVGTDTQYF; cdr3_nt: TGCGCCAGCAGCTTGCGGGGGGTGGGCACAGATACGCAGTATTTT
j_call: TRBJ1-6; v_call: TRBV11-2; clone_size: NA; d_call: TRBD1; cdr3_length: 15; cdr3_aa: CASSLEDRGRSPLHF; cdr3_nt: TGTGCCAGCAGCTTAGAGGACAGGGGGCGGTCACCCCTCCACTTT
j_call: TRBJ2-1; v_call: TRBV10-3; clone_size: NA; d_call: TRBD1; cdr3_length: 14; cdr3_aa: CAIRGDRGRNEQFF; cdr3_nt: TGTGCCATCAGGGGGGACAGGGGACGAAATGAGCAGTTCTTC
j_call: TRBJ1-3; v_call: TRBV21-1; clone_size: NA; d_call: NA; cdr3_length: 15; cdr3_aa: CASGTGIRSGNTIYF; cdr3_nt: TGTGCCAGCGGGACAGGGATTCGCTCTGGAAACACCATATATTTT
j_call: TRBJ2-3; v_call: TRBV19; clone_size: once; d_call: TRBD2; cdr3_length: 15; cdr3_aa: CASSFGGGDTDTQYF; cdr3_nt: TGTGCCAGTAGCTTCGGGGGGGGCGACACAGATACGCAGTATTTT
j_call: TRBJ2-2; v_call: TRBV3-1/TRBV3-2; clone_size: NA; d_call: NA; cdr3_length: 16; cdr3_aa: CASSHSRRGATGELFF; cdr3_nt: TGTGCCAGCAGCCATTCTCGCAGGGGCGCGACCGGGGAGCTGTTTTTT